The 5 T cell receptor beta chains in this list originate from one sample, sequenced in a study of technical replicates of blood from a few donors. Clones were read by immunoSEQ multiplex PCR, and TCRdb kept only the in-frame ones, dropping some. The sample has some 68,000 clones, roughly 95% seen once. Sequencing input: T cells isolated from PBMCs. Source of these receptors: a human donor in good health.

The sample holds one count of this clone. V and J are TRBV5-6 and TRBJ2-5; 9 bases map to TRBD2. CDR1 and CDR2 (germline): SGHDT, YYEEEE. The CDR3 is 16 amino acids. The V and J ends lost 3 bases and 5 bases, in that order; junction bases with no gene match: 11. Written as DNA, the CDR3 is TGTGCCAGCAGCTCTGGCGGGGGGGCCCCGTCGGAGACCCAGTACTTC. It is translated as CASSSGGGAPSETQYF.

The chain uses TRBV27 and TRBJ1-2, with D possibly being TRBD1 (6 bases). The length of the CDR3 is 10 residues. Per germline, CDR1 MNHEY and CDR2 SMNVEV (reference sequence). DNA of the CDR3: TGTGGACAGGAGTCCTATGGCTACACCTTC. It yields the protein CGQESYGYTF.

V usage is TRBV9 and J usage is TRBJ2-3; 7 nucleotides align to TRBD1. Germline lookup yields CDR1 SGDLS and CDR2 YYNGEE. The CDR3 runs to 14 residues. The J segment lost 8 bases and the V segment lost 0 bases, leaving 6 bases of the junction unmatched. The CDR3 nucleotides read TGTGCCAGCAGCGTAGGGGGACCAGGGGGTACGCAGTATTTT. Its protein product is CASSVGGPGGTQYF.

The chain joins TRBV5-1 to TRBJ1-2; 7 nucleotides align to TRBD1. The CDR3 runs 15 residues. With V trimmed by 4 bases and J by 7 bases, 13 bases remained unmatched. Per the germline V gene, CDR1 is SGHRS and CDR2 is YFSETQ. The CDR3 DNA sequence: TGCGCCAGCAGCCCCAAGGCGGCGACAGGGTCTGGCTACACCTTC. As protein: CASSPKAATGSGYTF.

This clone was observed a single time. The rearrangement links TRBV10-1 to TRBJ2-5; tentatively, D is TRBD1 (6 bases). V lost 3 bases to trimming and J lost 1 base, with 15 bases between them. Germline V CDR1 and CDR2: WNHNN, SYGVQD (reference sequence). This CDR3 spans 16 amino acids. The CDR3 here is CASSDSHLGGQETQYF. Written as DNA, the CDR3 is TGCGCCAGCAGTGATAGTCACTTAGGGGGCCAAGAGACCCAGTACTTC.